This T cell receptor beta chain derives from a study of OX40 agonist ivuxolimab in advanced cancers. Study background: Ivuxolimab, an agonistic anti-OX40 (CD134) antibody, was given to patients. At doses from 0.01 to 10 mg/kg, patients were given intravenous ivuxolimab every 2 weeks. Prior checkpoint blockade (anti-PD-1, anti-PD-L1 or anti-CTLA-4) was permitted; 35% to 50% had it.

Produced via immunoSEQ multiplex PCR; TCRdb's table is partial and in-frame only. The top ten hold approximately 48% of the sample, which has roughly 7,900 clones, about 69% seen once. Trimming stripped 2 bases from V and 0 bases from J, with 6 bases between. The CDR3 runs 14 residues. Germline-derived CDR1 and CDR2 are SGHRS and YFSETQ. The TCR originated in an adult with an advanced solid tumor such as melanoma, head and neck, liver or kidney cancer. Material: CD4+ or CD8+ T cells sorted from blood, obtained in a trial of the OX40 agonist ivuxolimab. The gene calls are TRBV5-1 and TRBJ1-3; possibly TRBD1 for D (5 bases). As DNA, the CDR3 is TGCGCCAGCAGCTTTGGGGGCTCTGGAAACACCATATATTTT. It codes for CASSFGGSGNTIYF.